The next 11 T cell receptor beta chains were all read from a single sample in a study of blood T cell repertoires in COVID-19. Produced via immunoSEQ multiplex PCR; TCRdb's table is partial and in-frame only. The table shows more than 200,000 clones, with 85% to 90% occurring only once. The specimen was peripheral blood. These receptors all come from a woman between 45 and 60 years old with acute or convalescent COVID-19.

V and J are TRBV14 and TRBJ1-4; D not resolved. The CDR3 is 14 amino acids. Germline V gives CDR1 SGHDN, CDR2 FVKESK. Between the trimmed V and J ends, which lost 2 bases and 5 bases, there was a span of 9 bases. The CDR3 is CASSQRYKNEKLFF. The DNA of the CDR3 is TGTGCCAGCAGCCAACGGTATAAAAATGAAAAACTGTTTTTT.

The V and J genes are TRBV5-6 and TRBJ2-1; 11 bases fit TRBD2. In germline, CDR1 is SGHDT, CDR2 YYEEEE. CDR3 length: 15 amino acids. Germline trimming cut 4 bases from V and 7 bases from J; bases unmatched to any gene: 7. CDR3 in amino acids: CASSLSGGAFNEQFF. The DNA of the CDR3 is TGTGCCAGCAGCCTTAGCGGGGGGGCATTTAATGAGCAGTTCTTC. Drawing the rest from reference TRBV5-6 and TRBJ2-1, the complete variable domain is DAGVTQSPTHLIKTRGQQVTLRCSPKSGHDTVSWYQQALGQGPQFIFQYYEEEERQRGNFPDRFSGHQFPNYSSELNVNALLLGDSALYLCASSLSGGAFNEQFFGPGTRLTVL.

The J gene is TRBJ2-5, the V gene TRBV21-1; the D segment call TRBD2 is taken from the table without a DNA check. TRBV21-1 is labeled a pseudogene. The CDR3 extends over 16 amino acids. The CDR3 sequence is CASHRFTGALRETQYF. For the CDR3, the DNA is TGTGCCAGCCACAGATTCACGGGAGCTTTAAGGGAGACCCAGTACTTC.

J is TRBJ1-2 and V is TRBV5-1, with TRBD1 matching 10 bases. The CDR3 spans 19 residues. CDR1 and CDR2 (germline): SGHRS, YFSETQ. The ends lost 2 bases at V and 2 bases at J; junction bases unmatched: 15. The CDR3 protein is CASSFLPLGPDRGNYGYTF. The CDR3 region has the DNA TGCGCCAGCAGCTTCTTACCTCTAGGCCCGGACAGGGGGAACTATGGCTACACCTTC.

The rearrangement uses TRBV9 and TRBJ2-5; TRBD2 agrees at 7 bases. This CDR3 is built from 15 residues. Germline CDR1 SGDLS, CDR2 YYNGEE. Trimming took 0 bases from V and 5 from J; bases not matched to a gene: 7. The CDR3 sequence is CASSVVGGSAETQYF. The CDR3 DNA reads TGTGCCAGCAGCGTAGTTGGCGGGAGTGCGGAGACCCAGTACTTC.

This chain uses TRBV1 with TRBJ2-5; TRBD2, the table's D call, was not compared with the DNA. TRBV1 is listed as a pseudogene. The CDR3 runs to 12 residues. The CDR3, as DNA: TGCACCAGCAGCCAAGGGGGCGGGGGGGCAGACTTC. This sequence encodes CTSSQGGGGADF.

This chain connects TRBV2 to TRBJ2-5, with TRBD2 matching 10 bases. CDR1 and CDR2 from the germline V gene are SNHLY and FYNNEI. The CDR3 extends over 14 amino acids. J lost 5 bases, V lost 6 bases, and 6 bases had no gene match. The CDR3 is CASRRTSGGETQYF. As DNA, the CDR3 is TGTGCCAGCAGGAGGACTAGCGGTGGGGAGACCCAGTACTTC. Together with reference TRBV2 and TRBJ2-5, the CDR3 gives the full variable domain: EPEVTQTPSHQVTQMGQEVILRCVPISNHLYFYWYRQILGQKVEFLVSFYNNEISEKSEIFDDQFSVERPDGSNFTLKIRSTKLEDSAMYFCASRRTSGGETQYFGPGTRLLVL.

The chain is built from TRBV2 and TRBJ2-2; 11 bases match TRBD1. With V trimmed by 6 bases and J by 7 bases, 4 bases remained unmatched. The CDR3 length is 14 residues. Germline V gives CDR1 SNHLY, CDR2 FYNNEI. CDR3 sequence (DNA): TGTGCCAGCAGACGGGACAGGGGGGACGGGGAGCTGTTTTTT. Translating it yields CASRRDRGDGELFF.

This rearrangement joins TRBV6-2 or TRBV6-3 to TRBJ1-2; possibly TRBD1 for D (6 bases). The germline V gene has CDR1 MNHEY and CDR2 SVGEGT. Trimming removed 2 bases from V and 4 bases from J, with 11 bases in between. The CDR3 runs to 14 residues. CDR3 nucleotides: TGTGCCAGCAGTTACCTCGGGACAACCTATGGCTACACCTTC. Translation: CASSYLGTTYGYTF.

This chain links TRBV27 with TRBJ2-7, with 8 bases identical to TRBD2. The V and J ends lost 5 bases and 6 bases, in that order; junction bases with no gene match: 12. Germline assignment: CDR1 MNHEY and CDR2 SMNVEV (reference sequence). The CDR3 length is 15 residues. CDR3 loop: CASSARTSSNFEQYF. CDR3 bases: TGTGCCAGCAGTGCCCGGACTAGCTCCAACTTCGAGCAGTACTTC.

This clone was seen only once. The chain uses TRBV27 and TRBJ2-3; 10 nucleotides align to TRBD2. V gave up 5 bases and J gave up 0 bases; unmatched junction bases: 11. CDR1 is MNHEY and CDR2 is SMNVEV in the germline V gene (reference sequence). This CDR3 comprises 18 residues. CDR3 region: CASSPPSGGYSSTDTQYF. CDR3 nucleotides: TGTGCCAGCAGTCCGCCTAGCGGGGGATACTCTAGCACAGATACGCAGTATTTT.